The 18 T cell receptor beta chains listed next were all sequenced from one sample in a study of cytomegalovirus exposure and HLA in healthy donors. Primers included in the PCR were 60 Vbeta and 13 Jbeta primers. The protocol was immunoSEQ multiplex PCR, while the TCRdb copy is restricted to in-frame clones and leaves out a portion. Here the sample spans about 150,000 clones, 60% to 80% being singletons. The sequencing input was PBMCs. The receptors here all came from a man aged 25 to 40 in good health and CMV-seropositive.

The gene calls are TRBV5-1 and TRBJ2-2; TRBD2 matches at 9 bases. The CDR3 is 19 amino acids. Unmatched junction bases numbered 11, after V lost 0 bases and J lost 2 bases. Germline CDR1 reads SGHRS; CDR2 reads YFSETQ. DNA of the CDR3: TGCGCCAGCAGCTTGGTACCTAGCGGGAACCGGTATAACACCGGGGAGCTGTTTTTT. Residues: CASSLVPSGNRYNTGELFF.

The V gene is TRBV28, the J gene TRBJ2-7; possible D gene TRBD1, 6 bases. Germline V gives CDR1 MDHEN, CDR2 SYDVKM. The V and J ends lost 5 bases and 2 bases respectively, with 13 bases between them. CDR3 length: 14 residues. The CDR3 sequence: CASSLTGSPYEQYF. The CDR3 DNA reads as TGTGCCAGCAGTCTAACAGGGTCTCCCTACGAGCAGTACTTC. Filled out from reference TRBV28 and TRBJ2-7, the complete variable domain reads DVKVTQSSRYLVKRTGEKVFLECVQDMDHENMFWYRQDPGLGLRLIYFSYDVKMKEKGDIPEGYSVSREKKERFSLILESASTNQTSMYLCASSLTGSPYEQYFGPGTRLTVT.

The V gene is TRBV5-6, the J gene TRBJ1-2; 10 nucleotides line up with TRBD1. The CDR3 runs to 14 residues. Germline CDR1 SGHDT, CDR2 YYEEEE. Unmatched junction bases numbered 2, after V lost 0 bases and J lost 6 bases. This CDR3 is CASSLGQGAHGYTF. The CDR3 DNA is TGTGCCAGCAGCTTGGGACAGGGGGCACATGGCTACACCTTC.

This clone was counted a few times. V and J are TRBV6-6 and TRBJ2-7; unclear D gene. The germline CDR1 and CDR2 sequences are MNHNY and SVGAGI (reference sequence). The CDR3 length is 14 residues. V was shortened by 5 bases and J by 0 bases, with 11 bases between the two germline ends. The CDR3 region has the DNA TGTGCCAGCAGTCTAAGCGACTCCTCCTACGAGCAGTACTTC. This encodes CASSLSDSSYEQYF.

The chain carries TRBV9 and TRBJ1-1; D not resolved. This CDR3 contains 14 residues. V lost 1 base and J 1 base, leaving 8 bases between the germline ends. From germline, CDR1 is SGDLS and CDR2 YYNGEE. CDR3 nucleotides: TGTGCCAGCAGCGTATTGGCGGCGAACACTGAAGCTTTCTTT. Encoded protein: CASSVLAANTEAFF.

This sequence joins TRBV5-4 and TRBJ2-2; D gene ambiguous. Germline loops: CDR1 SGHNT, CDR2 YYREEE (reference sequence). The CDR3 extends over 16 amino acids. Deletions cut 0 bases from V and 0 bases from J, with 9 bases between. CDR3 coding DNA: TGTGCCAGCAGCTTGGCCCAGACAACGAACACCGGGGAGCTGTTTTTT. It translates to CASSLAQTTNTGELFF.

This rearrangement joins TRBV29-1 to TRBJ2-3, with TRBD2 matching over 8 bases. After removal of 1 base from V and 4 bases from J, the junction contained 7 bases not matched to a gene. This CDR3 comprises 15 residues. Germline V gives CDR1 SQVTM, CDR2 ANQGSEA. The CDR3 loop reads CSVEGAGGSADTQYF. DNA of the CDR3: TGCAGCGTTGAAGGGGCGGGAGGCTCGGCAGATACGCAGTATTTT.

This chain links TRBV19 with TRBJ1-1, with D maybe TRBD1 (5 bases). Germline V gene sequence: CDR1 LNHDA, CDR2 SQIVND (reference sequence). The CDR3 spans 13 residues. Trimming removed 4 bases from V and 1 base from J, with 7 bases in between. CDR3 bases: TGTGCCAGTAGTACCGACAGGAACACTGAAGCTTTCTTT. Protein sequence: CASSTDRNTEAFF.

CDR3 in amino acids: CASSDTGLQETQYF. In DNA, the CDR3 is TGTGCCAGCAGCGATACAGGGCTCCAAGAGACCCAGTACTTC. V and J are TRBV11-2 and TRBJ2-5; tentative D call: TRBD1 (6 bases). There are 14 residues in the CDR3. The V end was cut by 5 bases, the J end by 1 base, with 11 bases between. Germline V lookup: CDR1 SGHAT, CDR2 FQNNGV.

The V call is TRBV10-3, the J call TRBJ1-1, with 7 bases fitting TRBD1. Trimming at V came to 2 bases and at J to 4 bases, leaving 7 bases not matched to a gene. The CDR3 has 15 amino acids. Germline CDR1 and CDR2: ENHRY and SYGVKD. CDR3 protein: CAISETDRVGTEAFF. The CDR3 region has the DNA TGTGCCATCAGTGAGACCGACAGGGTGGGCACTGAAGCTTTCTTT.

The rearrangement joins TRBV10-3 to TRBJ2-2; TRBD2 aligns across 7 bases. The CDR3 length is 18 residues. Trimming cost V 3 bases and J 7 bases; bases outside gene matches: 17. Germline CDR1 reads ENHRY; CDR2 reads SYGVKD. For the CDR3, the DNA is TGTGCCATCAGTGAATCCCGACGTTCGCGGGAGATGGTCGGGGAGCTGTTTTTT. Translation gives CAISESRRSREMVGELFF.

The V call is TRBV5-1, the J call TRBJ2-3; 8 nucleotides match TRBD1. Germline CDR1 SGHRS, CDR2 YFSETQ. V trimming: 3 bases; J trimming: 3 bases; junction bases outside the gene matches: 6. CDR3 length: 15 residues. CDR3 in amino acids: CASSSGQGWTDTQYF. For the CDR3, the DNA is TGCGCCAGCAGCTCAGGACAGGGCTGGACAGATACGCAGTATTTT.

The table lists this clone with a few counts. The chain is built from TRBV20-1 and TRBJ1-3, with a weak D call TRBD1 (5 bases). V was trimmed by 3 bases and J by 8 bases, leaving 8 bases between them. The length of the CDR3 is 11 residues. The germline V gene encodes CDR1 DFQATT and CDR2 SNEGSKA (reference sequence). The DNA of the CDR3 is TGCAGTGCTAGGGGGCAGGACACCATATATTTT. Protein product: CSARGQDTIYF.

The V call is TRBV9, the J call TRBJ2-3, with 9 bases lining up with TRBD1. Unmatched junction bases numbered 9, after V lost 0 bases and J lost 4 bases. This CDR3 comprises 17 residues. Germline values: CDR1 SGDLS, CDR2 YYNGEE. DNA of the CDR3: TGTGCCAGCAGCGTAGCAAAGGGACAGGGTGGCTCAGATACGCAGTATTTT. This translates into CASSVAKGQGGSDTQYF.

This clone was seen only once. The chain recombines TRBV11-2 with TRBJ2-2; 12 bases are shared with TRBD2. The CDR3 has 15 amino acids. Germline trimming cut 10 bases from V and 6 bases from J; bases unmatched to any gene: 9. CDR1 and CDR2 (germline): SGHAT, FQNNGV. Here the CDR3 reads CATTLTSGSSGELFF. CDR3 DNA: TGTGCCACCACCTTGACTAGCGGGAGTTCCGGGGAGCTGTTTTTT. Filled out from reference TRBV11-2 and TRBJ2-2, the complete variable domain reads EAGVAQSPRYKIIEKRQSVAFWCNPISGHATLYWYQQILGQGPKLLIQFQNNGVVDDSQLPKDRFSAERLKGVDSTLKIQPAKLEDSAVYLCATTLTSGSSGELFFGEGSRLTVL.

The CDR3 DNA sequence: TGCGCCAGCAGCCTAAAACATGTGGTCGGGGGGGACACTGAAGCTTTCTTT. This sequence encodes CASSLKHVVGGDTEAFF. The V call is TRBV4-1, the J call TRBJ1-1; TRBD1 might be the D (5 bases). The ends were cut back, 4 bases at V and 3 bases at J, with 21 bases in the middle. Germline V gene data show CDR1 as MGHRA and CDR2 as YSYEKL. The CDR3 sequence is 17 residues long.

This clone was seen more than once but under ten times. The genes are TRBV7-9 and TRBJ2-7; D is possibly TRBD2 (5 bases). This CDR3 is 15 amino acids long. Between the trimmed V and J ends, which lost 1 base and 6 bases, there was a span of 16 bases. The germline gives CDR1 SEHNR, CDR2 FQNEAQ (reference sequence). CDR3 sequence reads: CASSLVGKAGVEQYF. The CDR3 bases are TGTGCCAGCAGCTTAGTGGGGAAGGCCGGGGTCGAGCAGTACTTC.

This clone was observed once. The rearrangement joins TRBV27 to TRBJ2-5; no reliable D call. The end of the DNA aligns better with TRBJ2-7, so the J call may be wrong. The CDR3 is 12 residues long. Germline V lookup: CDR1 MNHEY, CDR2 SMNVEV (reference sequence). CDR3 in amino acids: CASSSDTYEQYF. The CDR3 DNA reads TGTGCCAGCAGTTCAGACACGTACGAGCAGTACTTC.